What follows is one T cell receptor (beta chain) and its context. Antigen specificity is unknown. Using immunoSEQ multiplex PCR, the repertoire was profiled, and TCRdb retains in-frame clones only, with some absent. The table has approximately 54,000 clones, approximately 89% seen once. This sample is part of a study of cytomegalovirus exposure and HLA in healthy donors. Overall study context: The use of the same platform for the 95 to 150 validation repertoires and the roughly 700 first-cohort repertoires was reported by a later analysis.

Regarding the study as a whole: Among TCR beta chains, those listed as cytomegalovirus-associated numbered 164. Generally TCR sequences proved uncommon, though certain public TCRs appeared in numerous donors. It was found in a later analysis that first-cohort TCR clusters tended to co-occur in the 100 to 150 validation repertoires.

This TCR derives from a woman between 18 and 29 years old in good health and CMV-seropositive. Specimen: PBMCs.

For the CDR3, the DNA is TGTGCCAGTAGTACGCCTACCGGAGGTTCTGGAAACACCATATATTTT. This gives the protein CASSTPTGGSGNTIYF. The V call is TRBV19, the J call TRBJ1-3; unclear D gene. V gave up 4 bases and J gave up 1 base, with 14 bases separating them. Germline values: CDR1 LNHDA, CDR2 SQIVND (reference sequence). The CDR3 has 16 residues.